Presented here are 15 T cell receptor beta chains from one specimen sequenced in a study of response to subunit inactivated influenza vaccine. TCRdb analysed the RT-PCR reads with MiXCR anew, one entry per CDR3 protein. The sample carries some 800,000 distinct CDR3 sequences, about 20% recorded once. The source material was PBMCs from blood, sampled roughly 5 days after vaccination. These receptors were taken from a man aged 45-65 years who received an inactivated influenza vaccine.

This clonotype showed up just a few times. The chain employs TRBV11-2 and TRBJ2-2; TRBD2 aligns across 12 bases. CDR1 is SGHAT, CDR2 FQNNGV, per germline. V gave up 0 bases and J gave up 10 bases; unmatched junction bases: 6. The CDR3 spans 16 residues. The CDR3: CASSLESASGGAELFF. Written as DNA, the CDR3 is TGTGCCAGCAGCTTAGAGTCTGCTAGCGGGGGGGCGGAGCTGTTTTTT.

CDR3 sequence (DNA): TGTGCCAGCAGACAGGAGAGGATAGGAAGTGAGCAGTTCTTC. It translates to CASRQERIGSEQFF. The chain has TRBV6-1 and TRBJ2-1, with D perhaps matching TRBD1 (5 bases). This CDR3 has 14 residues. CDR1 is MNHNS and CDR2 is SASEGT in the germline V gene. Trimming took 6 bases from V and 9 from J, leaving 18 bases between them.

The chain combines TRBV6-2 or TRBV6-3 with TRBJ2-5; D is unresolved. The CDR3 covers 15 residues. The V gene lost 6 bases and the J gene lost 2 bases, with 16 bases spanning the gap. Germline CDR1 MNHEY, CDR2 SVGEGT. This CDR3 is CASRPWGSGQETQYF. CDR3 bases: TGTGCCAGCAGGCCGTGGGGATCCGGTCAAGAGACCCAGTACTTC.

This clonotype was picked up many times. In DNA form, the CDR3 reads TGCAGTGCTATCGCGACCCGCGCAGGGGAAAACAATGAGCAGTTCTTC. As protein: CSAIATRAGENNEQFF. This chain uses TRBV20-1 with TRBJ2-1; D may be TRBD1 (6 bases). The CDR3 sequence is 16 residues long. In germline, CDR1 is DFQATT, CDR2 SNEGSKA (reference sequence). V lost 4 bases and J lost 5, with 21 bases in between.

This chain connects TRBV29-1 to TRBJ1-2, with D tentatively TRBD1 (5 bases). The CDR3 length is 12 residues. Between the trimmed V and J ends, which lost 7 bases and 8 bases, there was a span of 17 bases. In germline, CDR1 is SQVTM, CDR2 ANQGSEA. This chain's CDR3 is CSATDGAPGYTF. CDR3 nucleotide sequence: TGCAGCGCTACGGACGGGGCGCCCGGCTACACCTTC.

The chain carries TRBV5-1 and TRBJ1-2; D unclear. The CDR3 contains 14 residues. The ends were cut back, 4 bases at V and 4 bases at J, with 14 bases in the middle. Germline CDR1 reads SGHRS; CDR2 reads YFSETQ. CDR3 in DNA: TGCGCCAGCAGCCCCGGCTCACGGACCTATGGCTACACCTTC. This sequence encodes CASSPGSRTYGYTF.

This clonotype showed up just a few times. The chain joins TRBV11-1 to TRBJ2-7; TRBD1 agrees at 10 bases. The length of the CDR3 is 18 residues. The V and J ends lost 2 bases and 0 bases, in that order; junction bases with no gene match: 10. Germline V gene sequence: CDR1 SGHAT, CDR2 FQDESV (reference sequence). The chain's CDR3 is CASSLRDRGLTSSYEQYF. The CDR3 region has the DNA TGTGCCAGCAGCTTAAGGGACAGGGGCTTGACTAGCTCCTACGAGCAGTACTTC.

The CDR3 region has the DNA TGTGCCAGCAGCCGGGAGGGCTCCTACGAGCAGTACTTC. This sequence encodes CASSREGSYEQYF. V and J are TRBV12-3 or TRBV12-4 and TRBJ2-7; TRBD2 matches 8 bases. V dropped 6 bases and J dropped 0; count of bases not matched to a gene: 1. The CDR3 loop spans 13 amino acids.

This clonotype was picked up a small number of times. The CDR3 region is CSAKGLATQETQYF. In DNA, the CDR3 is TGCAGTGCTAAGGGACTAGCGACTCAAGAGACCCAGTACTTC. The J gene is TRBJ2-5, the V gene TRBV20-1, with TRBD2 matching 10 bases. J was trimmed by 2 bases and V by 4 bases; bases with no gene match: 4. The length of the CDR3 is 14 residues. Germline CDR1 reads DFQATT; CDR2 reads SNEGSKA (reference sequence).

This chain connects TRBV5-4 to TRBJ2-2; D not resolved. Trimming cost V 4 bases and J 0 bases, with 10 bases left between them. Germline CDR1 and CDR2: SGHNT and YYREEE (reference sequence). This CDR3 spans 15 amino acids. The CDR3 protein is CASSSQTPNTGELFF. The CDR3 DNA reads TGTGCCAGCAGCAGTCAAACCCCGAACACCGGGGAGCTGTTTTTT.

V gene TRBV9 combines with J gene TRBJ2-7; 7 bases are a match to TRBD2. The junction had 9 bases not matched to a gene; V was cut back by 6 bases and J by 3 bases. The CDR3 is made up of 14 amino acids. Germline values: CDR1 SGDLS, CDR2 YYNGEE. The CDR3 DNA sequence: TGTGCCAGCACCCCAAGTCCTAGCGGCTACGAGCAGTACTTC. It is translated as CASTPSPSGYEQYF.

The DNA for the CDR3 is TGTGCCATGCAGGGATCTGGGGCCAACGTCCTGACTTTC. Protein sequence: CAMQGSGANVLTF. The V call is TRBV10-3, the J call TRBJ2-6; D perhaps matches TRBD1 (5 bases). CDR3 length equals 13 residues. V lost 9 bases and J lost 1, with 7 bases in between. Germline CDR1 and CDR2: ENHRY and SYGVKD.

This clonotype was seen a few times. The rearrangement joins TRBV6-1 to TRBJ2-3, with D unresolved. The V end lost 1 base, the J end lost 0 bases, and 14 bases lay between the germline ends. The CDR3 is 17 amino acids. Germline V lookup: CDR1 MNHNS, CDR2 SASEGT. The CDR3 bases are TGTGCCAGCAGTGAAGTGCTCCGGGTACCCAGCACAGATACGCAGTATTTT. Protein: CASSEVLRVPSTDTQYF.

CDR3 in amino acids: CASSSGTVPNSPLHF. The CDR3 coding sequence is TGTGCCAGCAGCTCCGGGACGGTACCTAATTCACCCCTCCACTTT. The chain has TRBV7-9 and TRBJ1-6, with D perhaps TRBD1 (5 bases). Germline V lookup: CDR1 SEHNR, CDR2 FQNEAQ (reference sequence). V gave up 4 bases and J gave up 6 bases, with 13 bases separating them. CDR3 length equals 15 residues.

This clonotype was counted many times. The rearrangement links TRBV7-2 to TRBJ1-2; D may be TRBD1 (5 bases). Germline V lookup: CDR1 SGHTA, CDR2 FQGNSA. V was pared by 5 bases and J by 7 bases, with 14 bases between. The CDR3 is made up of 13 amino acids. CDR3 bases: TGTGCCAGCAGCCGGGGACGTTGGGGTGGCTACACCTTC. Translating gives CASSRGRWGGYTF.